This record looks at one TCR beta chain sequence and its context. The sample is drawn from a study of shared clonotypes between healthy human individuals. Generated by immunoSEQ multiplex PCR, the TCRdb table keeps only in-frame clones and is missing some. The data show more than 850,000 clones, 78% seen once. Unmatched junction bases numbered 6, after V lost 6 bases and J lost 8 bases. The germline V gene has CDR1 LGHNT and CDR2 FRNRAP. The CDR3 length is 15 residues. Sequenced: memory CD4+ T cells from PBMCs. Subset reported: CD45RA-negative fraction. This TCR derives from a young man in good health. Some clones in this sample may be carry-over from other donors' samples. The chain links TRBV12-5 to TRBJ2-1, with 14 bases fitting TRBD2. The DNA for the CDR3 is TGTGCTAGTGGGGCCGGGACTAGCGGGAGTTATGAGCAGTTCTTC. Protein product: CASGAGTSGSYEQFF.